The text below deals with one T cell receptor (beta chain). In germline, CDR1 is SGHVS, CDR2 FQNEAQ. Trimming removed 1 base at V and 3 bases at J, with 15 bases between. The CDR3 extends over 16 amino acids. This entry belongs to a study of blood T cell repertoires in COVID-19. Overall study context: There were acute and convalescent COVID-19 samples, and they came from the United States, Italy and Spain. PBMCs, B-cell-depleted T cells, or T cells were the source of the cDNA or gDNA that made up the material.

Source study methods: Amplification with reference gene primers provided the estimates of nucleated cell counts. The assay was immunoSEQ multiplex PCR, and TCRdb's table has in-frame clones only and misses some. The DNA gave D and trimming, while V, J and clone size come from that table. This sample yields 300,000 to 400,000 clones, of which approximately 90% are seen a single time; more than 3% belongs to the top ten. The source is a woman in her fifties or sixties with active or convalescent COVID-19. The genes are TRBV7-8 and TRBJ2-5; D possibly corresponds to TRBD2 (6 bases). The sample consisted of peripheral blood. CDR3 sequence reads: CASSLDYRGTEETQYF. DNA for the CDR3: TGTGCCAGCAGCTTAGATTACCGGGGGACTGAAGAGACCCAGTACTTC.